These 24 T cell receptor beta chains came from one sample sequenced in a study of T cells in women clearing cervical HPV infection. The table came from immunoSEQ multiplex PCR; TCRdb's copy has only in-frame clones and leaves some out. The sample has about 28,000 clones. The sample was blood buffy coat. These receptor sequences come from a woman aged 18-69 years with a cervical HPV16 infection that either progressed to CIN3+ or cleared (not recorded which).

About this clone itself: The read ends 3 residues before the CDR3 terminus; that terminus is restored from the germline J gene. The rearrangement joins TRBV7-9 to TRBJ1-1; D is undetermined. The CDR3 has 11 amino acids. Between the trimmed V and J ends, which lost 6 bases and 5 bases, there was a span of 7 bases. Germline V gene sequence: CDR1 SEHNR, CDR2 FQNEAQ (reference sequence). CDR3 bases read: TGTGCCAGCAGTCTAGATACTGAA. It translates to CASSLDTE. The complete CDR3 reads CASSLDTEAFF.

Comments on this clone: The missing CDR3 end, 3 residues past where the read stops, is filled in from the germline J gene. The V call is TRBV7-3, the J call TRBJ2-2; 10 positions match TRBD1. The length of the CDR3 is 17 residues. CDR1 SGHTA and CDR2 FQGTGA come from the germline V gene. The part of the CDR3 DNA that was read is TGTGCCAGCAGCCGGACGAATCCGGGACAGGGGAATTCACCG. As protein: CASSRTNPGQGNSP. The whole CDR3 sequence reads CASSRTNPGQGNSPLFF.

Worth noting for this clone: Read coverage stops 3 residues before the CDR3 terminus; the germline J gene supplies the remainder. The chain combines TRBV5-6 with TRBJ2-7; 9 nucleotides agree with TRBD1. CDR1 is SGHDT, CDR2 YYEEEE, per germline. The length of the CDR3 is 15 residues. V shed 5 bases and J 5 bases; nucleotides not matched to a gene: 11. The sequenced CDR3 bases are TGTGCCAGCAGGCCTCTACGGGACAGGGCCAACGAG. Its protein product is CASRPLRDRANE. The CDR3 reads in full as CASRPLRDRANEQYF.

Points on this clone: The read comes to an end 3 residues before the CDR3 does, leaving the germline J gene to fill in the end. The rearrangement uses TRBV6-1 and TRBJ2-4; TRBD2 aligns across 9 bases. This CDR3 region has 14 residues. J was trimmed by 8 bases and V by 3 bases; bases with no gene match: 5. Germline V gives CDR1 MNHNS, CDR2 SASEGT. CDR3 DNA, as far as it was read: TGTGCCAGCAGTGAGGCGGGAGGGCCATACATT. Its protein product is CASSEAGGPYI. The entire CDR3 is CASSEAGGPYIQYF.

For this clone: The CDR3 goes on 3 residues after the read ends, and that part is filled in from the germline J gene. This chain connects TRBV11-2 to TRBJ1-2, with D possibly matching TRBD1 (5 bases). Per germline, CDR1 SGHAT and CDR2 FQNNGV. This CDR3 spans 15 amino acids. Partial CDR3 DNA: TGTGCCAGCAGCTATCGTGGGGGGGGAACAGATACC. Translating it yields CASSYRGGGTDT. The entire CDR3 reads CASSYRGGGTDTYTF.

The CDR3 spells CATSGRPSGTGAEETQYF. The sequenced part of the CDR3 DNA is TGTGCCACCAGTGGACGTCCTTCGGGGACAGGGGCGGAAGAGACC. The chain employs TRBV24-1 and TRBJ2-5; TRBD1 matches at 10 bases. The CDR3 end is not reached by the read, which stops 3 residues before it; the germline J gene fills it in. The V and J ends lost 5 bases and 3 bases, in that order; junction bases with no gene match: 14. Looked up from germline, CDR1 is KGHDR and CDR2 is SFDVKD. The CDR3 contains 18 residues.

Details on this clone: The missing CDR3 end, 3 residues past where the read stops, is filled in from the germline J gene. The J gene is TRBJ2-2, the V gene TRBV2, with 8 bases fitting TRBD1. The V segment lost 6 bases and the J segment 2 bases; nucleotides outside the gene matches: 8. Germline V gene data show CDR1 as SNHLY and CDR2 as FYNNEI. The CDR3 sequence is 16 residues long. The CDR3 region is CASRKSGGFNTGELFF. The DNA read from the CDR3 is TGTGCCAGCAGAAAATCAGGGGGCTTCAACACCGGGGAG.

This CDR3 reads CAWSPRGNYGYTF. The CDR3 bases that were read are TGTGCCTGGAGTCCCAGGGGTAACTATGGC. The V gene is TRBV30, the J gene TRBJ1-2, with a tentative D call TRBD1 (6 bases). The CDR3 goes on 3 residues after the read ends, and that part is filled in from the germline J gene. This CDR3 contains 13 residues. Trimming removed 2 bases from V and 1 base from J, with 8 bases in between. In germline, CDR1 is GTSNPN, CDR2 SVGIG (reference sequence).

Note on this clone: One junction end disagrees with the germline gene, perhaps due to a read error. The read terminates 3 residues before the CDR3 end, so the remaining end is supplied by the germline J gene. Other DNA sequences in this sample translate to the same CDR3. The chain employs TRBV7-9 and TRBJ1-3; D remains unclear. The CDR3 covers 12 residues. Germline-derived CDR1 and CDR2 are SEHNR and FQNEAQ (reference sequence). The DNA read from the CDR3 is TGTGCCAGCAGCTTAAGGTCCAACACA. Residues: CASSLRSNT. The entire CDR3 reads CASSLRSNTIYF.

Concerning this clone itself: From the germline J gene comes the end of the CDR3, since the read stops 3 residues before it. The chain combines TRBV5-1 with TRBJ1-1; no definite D call. The length of the CDR3 is 14 residues. With 2 bases removed from V and 1 base from J, the gap between germline ends came to 9 bases. Per germline, CDR1 SGHRS and CDR2 YFSETQ. The CDR3 is CASSLRAGNTEAFF. The DNA read from the CDR3 is TGCGCCAGCAGCTTACGGGCGGGGAACACTGAA. The entire variable domain, with the rest obtained from reference TRBV5-1 and TRBJ1-1, is as follows: KAGVTQTPRYLIKTRGQQVTLSCSPISGHRSVSWYQQTPGQGLQFLFEYFSETQRNKGNFPGRFSGRQFSNSRSEMNVSTLELGDSALYLCASSLRAGNTEAFFGQGTRLTVV.

On this clone: The observed sequence ends 3 residues before the CDR3 terminus, with the missing tail filled in from the germline J gene. This sequence joins TRBV24-1 and TRBJ2-2; the D is unclear. Trimming pared 5 bases from V and 1 base from J, leaving 4 bases between. The CDR3 loop spans 13 amino acids. Germline V gene sequence: CDR1 KGHDR, CDR2 SFDVKD. CDR3: CATSGQNTGELFF. Partial CDR3 DNA: TGTGCCACCAGTGGGCAGAACACCGGGGAG.

As for this clone: The observed sequence ends 3 residues before the CDR3 terminus, with the missing tail filled in from the germline J gene. The chain couples TRBV28 to TRBJ2-7; 7 bases agree with TRBD1. The CDR3 is made up of 13 amino acids. After removal of 5 bases from V and 2 bases from J, the junction contained 3 bases not matched to a gene. Germline assignment: CDR1 MDHEN and CDR2 SYDVKM. CDR3 DNA, as far as it was read: TGTGCCAGCAGTCGGGACAGCCCCTACGAG. This translates into CASSRDSPYE. The whole CDR3 reads CASSRDSPYEQYF.

As regards this clone: The read is 3 residues too short to cover the CDR3 end, so that end is filled in from the germline J gene. The V gene is TRBV7-6, the J gene TRBJ2-1; the D gene is possibly TRBD2 (6 bases). The CDR3 is 16 amino acids. V dropped 1 base and J dropped 2 bases, with 12 bases sitting between them. CDR1 is SGHVS, CDR2 FNYEAQ, per germline. The CDR3 bases that were read are TGTGCCAGCAGCTTAGTTCGCGGGATAGCCTACAATGAG. This codes for CASSLVRGIAYNE. The whole CDR3 is CASSLVRGIAYNEQFF.

Concerning this clone: The sequenced fragment ends 3 residues before the CDR3 boundary, so the rest is inferred from the germline J gene. V gene TRBV29-1 combines with J gene TRBJ2-4; no clear D. The CDR3 is made up of 14 amino acids. Germline CDR1 SQVTM, CDR2 ANQGSEA. The ends were cut back, 0 bases at V and 3 bases at J, with 9 bases in the middle. Incomplete CDR3 DNA: TGCAGCGTTGAAGATCCCGTCAGCAAAAACATT. Protein product: CSVEDPVSKNI. The whole CDR3 protein is CSVEDPVSKNIQYF. Using reference TRBV29-1 and TRBJ2-4 for the parts outside the CDR3, the full variable domain is SAVISQKPSRDICQRGTSLTIQCQVDSQVTMMFWYRQQPGQSLTLIATANQGSEATYESGFVIDKFPISRPNLTFSTLTVSNMSPEDSSIYLCSVEDPVSKNIQYFGAGTRLSVL.

To note about this clone: The DNA ends 3 residues before the CDR3 does, and the rest of the CDR3 is filled in from the germline J gene. The rearrangement uses TRBV18 and TRBJ2-2, with D maybe TRBD1 (6 bases). The CDR3 consists of 17 residues. Germline values: CDR1 KGHSH, CDR2 LQKENI. CDR3 residues: CASSPKDSLATNEKLFF. Partial CDR3 DNA: TGTGCCAGCTCACCTAAGGACAGCCTTGCAACTAATGAAAAG. Complete variable domain (other parts from reference TRBV18 and TRBJ2-2): NAGVMQNPRHLVRRRGQEARLRCSPMKGHSHVYWYRQLPEEGLKFMVYLQKENIIDESGMPKERFSAEFPKEGPSILRIQQVVRGDSAAYFCASSPKDSLATNEKLFFGEGSRLTVL.

As concerns this clone: The sequenced fragment ends 3 residues before the CDR3 boundary, so the rest is inferred from the germline J gene. This rearrangement joins TRBV5-1 to TRBJ2-2, with 7 bases aligning to TRBD1. The CDR3 is 14 residues long. Per germline, CDR1 SGHRS and CDR2 YFSETQ. The sequenced CDR3 bases are TGCGCCAGGCACAGGGGAAACGGGAATGAAAAG. The encoded protein is CARHRGNGNEK. The whole CDR3 sequence reads CARHRGNGNEKLFF. Full variable domain (remainder filled in from reference TRBV5-1 and TRBJ2-2): KAGVTQTPRYLIKTRGQQVTLSCSPISGHRSVSWYQQTPGQGLQFLFEYFSETQRNKGNFPGRFSGRQFSNSRSEMNVSTLELGDSALYLCARHRGNGNEKLFFGEGSRLTVL.

CDR3 protein: CASSPYITSGGAYDYTF. CDR3 bases read: TGTGCCAGCTCACCATATATTACTAGCGGGGGGGCCTACGAC. The rearrangement joins TRBV18 to TRBJ1-2; a weak D match, TRBD1 (6 bases). The read gets to within 3 residues of the CDR3 end, and the germline J gene fills in the rest. This CDR3 contains 17 residues. Germline V gene lookup returns CDR1 KGHSH and CDR2 LQKENI.

Concerning this clone itself: Read sequence stops 3 residues before the CDR3 end, and the germline J gene provides the missing end. V is TRBV7-9 and J is TRBJ1-1, with D perhaps matching TRBD1 (6 bases). This CDR3 region has 14 residues. V lost 4 bases and J 6 bases, leaving 15 bases between the germline ends. The germline CDR1 and CDR2 sequences are SEHNR and FQNEAQ (reference sequence). This CDR3 is CASSWLGGRAEAFF. The sequenced CDR3 bases are TGTGCCAGCAGCTGGCTGGGGGGGCGGGCTGAA.

Comments on this clone: One end of the junction fails to match germline, which may point to a read error. Read sequence stops 3 residues before the CDR3 end, and the germline J gene provides the missing end. V and J are TRBV10-1 and TRBJ2-3; 7 bases match TRBD1. This CDR3 is 15 amino acids long. The germline CDR1 and CDR2 sequences are WNHNN and SYGVQD (reference sequence). CDR3 DNA, as far as it was read: TGCGCCAGCAGTGAGTTGACAGGGTTCCCAGAGACG. Its translation is CASSELTGFPET. The whole CDR3 protein reads CASSELTGFPETQYF.

A note on this clone: Read data end 3 residues before the CDR3 end; the end is taken from the germline J gene. This chain links TRBV7-9 with TRBJ2-5; TRBD1 aligns across 9 bases. The CDR3 loop spans 15 amino acids. V shed 1 base and J 2 bases; nucleotides not matched to a gene: 2. CDR1 is SEHNR and CDR2 is FQNEAQ in the germline V gene (reference sequence). CDR3 DNA, as far as it was read: TGTGCCAGCAGCTTAGGGACAGGGGTACAAGAGACC. This encodes CASSLGTGVQET. The CDR3 reads in full as CASSLGTGVQETQYF.

With respect to this clone: The DNA ends 3 residues before the CDR3 does, and the rest of the CDR3 is filled in from the germline J gene. The V gene is TRBV30, the J gene TRBJ2-3, with D perhaps TRBD2 (6 bases). Germline loops: CDR1 GTSNPN, CDR2 SVGIG (reference sequence). The length of the CDR3 is 12 residues. CDR3 protein: CAGGGRQEAQYF. The sequenced CDR3 bases are TGTGCCGGGGGTGGGAGGCAGGAGGCG.

About this clone itself: Read data end 3 residues before the CDR3 end; the end is taken from the germline J gene. The rearrangement joins TRBV19 to TRBJ2-3; a weak D match, TRBD2 (6 bases). Per the germline V gene, CDR1 is LNHDA and CDR2 is SQIVND (reference sequence). CDR3 length: 14 amino acids. The CDR3 DNA, read in part, is TGTGCCAGTAGCCTGGGACTTTTTCAAGAGACG. This encodes CASSLGLFQET. The CDR3 as a whole reads CASSLGLFQETQYF.

The CDR3 loop reads CASSLNFASAEAFF. The sequenced part of the CDR3 DNA is TGCGCCAGCAGCTTGAATTTTGCTTCGGCTGAA. This chain connects TRBV5-1 to TRBJ1-1; no clear D. The read falls 3 residues short of the CDR3 end, and the missing part is taken from the germline J gene. The CDR3 has 14 residues. Trimming removed 1 base from V and 6 bases from J, with 13 bases in between. From germline, CDR1 is SGHRS and CDR2 YFSETQ.

Remarks on this clone: The DNA ends 3 residues before the CDR3 does, and the rest of the CDR3 is filled in from the germline J gene. The chain employs TRBV5-6 and TRBJ1-5, with 7 nucleotides matching TRBD1. J lost 4 bases, V lost 2 bases, and 3 bases had no gene match. CDR1 and CDR2 (germline): SGHDT, YYEEEE. This CDR3 comprises 14 residues. The CDR3: CASSLQGLNQPQHF. The DNA read from the CDR3 is TGTGCCAGCAGCTTACAGGGGCTTAATCAGCCC.